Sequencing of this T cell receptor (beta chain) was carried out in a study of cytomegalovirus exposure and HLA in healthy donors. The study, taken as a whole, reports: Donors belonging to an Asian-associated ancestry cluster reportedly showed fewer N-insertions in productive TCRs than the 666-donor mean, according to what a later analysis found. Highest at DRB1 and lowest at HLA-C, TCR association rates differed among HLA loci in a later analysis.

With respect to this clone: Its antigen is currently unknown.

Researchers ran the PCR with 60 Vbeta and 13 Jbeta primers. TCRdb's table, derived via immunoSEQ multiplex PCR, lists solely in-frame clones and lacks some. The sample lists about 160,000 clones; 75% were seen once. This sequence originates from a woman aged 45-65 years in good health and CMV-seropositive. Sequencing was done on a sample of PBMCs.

The CDR3 protein is CATSRGQDYGYTF. As DNA, the CDR3 is TGTGCCACCAGCAGAGGACAGGACTATGGCTACACCTTC. The chain couples TRBV15 to TRBJ1-2; D is perhaps TRBD1 (6 bases). Germline loops: CDR1 LNHNV, CDR2 YYDKDF (reference sequence). V shed 1 base and J shed 3 bases, with 6 bases lying between them. The CDR3 spans 13 residues.